This is a list of T cell receptor beta chains from one sample in a study of blood T cell repertoires in COVID-19. Assay used: immunoSEQ multiplex PCR; TCRdb lists only in-frame clones, some missing. This sample yields approximately 300,000 clones, of which 90% to 95% are seen a single time; roughly 3.9% belongs to the top ten. Sequenced material: PBMCs or T cells enriched from blood (not recorded which). All receptors come from a woman aged 25 to 39 who had been exposed to COVID-19. Each CDR3 is given with its conserved first and last residue. A D gene is named only where the DNA matches it firmly. The size entry is marked missing in some rows and otherwise reads once, few, many or a size class.

J,V,size,D,DNA,CDR3
TRBJ2-2,TRBV2,once,TRBD1,TGTGCCAGCATCAAACAGGGGCACGGGGAGCTGTTTTTT,CASIKQGHGELFF
TRBJ1-5,TRBV7-9,.,.,TGTGCCAGCAGCCAGGGACTGTATCGGCCCCAGCATTTT,CASSQGLYRPQHF
TRBJ1-2,TRBV20-1,.,.,TGCAGTGCTAGAGAAGCGGGAGGCTACACCTTC,CSAREAGGYTF
TRBJ1-3,TRBV13,.,.,TGTGCCAGCAGTACTAGGGCAGGGAGGGGAAACACCATATATTTT,CASSTRAGRGNTIYF
TRBJ2-3,TRBV6-1,.,TRBD2,TGTGCCAGCAGTGAGGGGAGCGGGGGAGATACGCAGTATTTT,CASSEGSGGDTQYF
TRBJ2-7,TRBV5-6,.,TRBD2,TGTGCCAGCAGCTTGGTAGCGGGGGAGCAGTACTTC,CASSLVAGEQYF
TRBJ1-1,TRBV7-8,.,.,TGTGCCAGCAGCCGAACGCCGAGTGAAGCTTTCTTT,CASSRTPSEAFF
TRBJ1-4,TRBV15,.,.,TGTGCCACCAGCGTGGAAGGACAGTTAGGGGCTAATGAAAAACTGTTTTTT,CATSVEGQLGANEKLFF
TRBJ2-5,TRBV27,.,.,TGTGCCAGCAGTTTTAGGGGTCGAGAGACCCAGTACTTC,CASSFRGRETQYF
TRBJ1-1,TRBV4-1,few,.,TGCGCCAGCAGCCAAGAGGGGGAGGGCTTATCGGGTGAAGCTTTCTTT,CASSQEGEGLSGEAFF
TRBJ1-2,TRBV18,.,TRBD1,TGTGCCAGCTCACCCGGGACAGGGGACTATGGCTACACCTTC,CASSPGTGDYGYTF
TRBJ1-2,TRBV7-9,few,.,TGTGCCAGCAGCCTGGCCTCGGGGAACTATGGCTACACCTTC,CASSLASGNYGYTF